Listed below are T cell receptor beta chains from one sample, sequenced in a study of CD8 T cell repertoires and HIV-1 epitope variants. Assay: immunoSEQ multiplex PCR; the TCRdb copy retains only in-frame clones and omits some. This repertoire shows roughly 100,000 clones, 60% to 80% found once; its top ten account for approximately 24%. Sequencing was carried out using uncultured baseline CD8+ T cells from peripheral blood mononuclear cells (PBMCs). These receptors came from a male donor with HIV. Each CDR3 is given with its conserved first and last residue. A D gene is named only where the DNA matches it firmly. Clone size appears in some rows only: once, few, many, or a class for an expanded clone.

V gene: TRBV11-2; clone size: -; J gene: TRBJ2-7; D gene: -; CDR3 DNA: TGTGCCAGCAGCCCACTACAGGCGGCCCGGTCCTACGAGCAGTACTTC; CDR3 protein: CASSPLQAARSYEQYF
V gene: TRBV28; clone size: -; J gene: TRBJ1-2; D gene: TRBD1; CDR3 DNA: TGTGCCAGCACTTCAGGGGGCGCGAGCACCTTC; CDR3 protein: CASTSGGASTF
V gene: TRBV6-5; clone size: -; J gene: TRBJ2-7; D gene: -; CDR3 DNA: TGTGCCAGCAGTTACGACCAGCAGGGGTGGGGCGAGCAGTACTTC; CDR3 protein: CASSYDQQGWGEQYF
V gene: TRBV23-1; clone size: -; J gene: TRBJ2-3; D gene: TRBD2; CDR3 DNA: TGCGCCAGCAGTCACCTACCAACTACTAGCGCACTAAGCACAGATACGCAGTATTTT; CDR3 protein: CASSHLPTTSALSTDTQYF
V gene: TRBV7-3; clone size: few; J gene: TRBJ2-2; D gene: -; CDR3 DNA: TGTGCCAGCAGCTTAGTTTCTGGGAACACCGGGGAGCTGTTTTTT; CDR3 protein: CASSLVSGNTGELFF
V gene: TRBV7-8; clone size: few; J gene: TRBJ2-7; D gene: -; CDR3 DNA: TGTGCCAGCAGCTTGGACACCCTCTACGAGCAGTACTTC; CDR3 protein: CASSLDTLYEQYF
V gene: TRBV5-4; clone size: -; J gene: TRBJ1-2; D gene: -; CDR3 DNA: TGTGCCAGCAGCACCGGGACCGCGGCAAGACGGTCCTATGGCTACACCTTC; CDR3 protein: CASSTGTAARRSYGYTF
V gene: TRBV5-5; clone size: -; J gene: TRBJ2-5; D gene: -; CDR3 DNA: TGTGCCAGCAGCTTCTCTGGGGGGAAAGAGACCCAGTACTTC; CDR3 protein: CASSFSGGKETQYF
V gene: TRBV4-3; clone size: -; J gene: TRBJ2-3; D gene: -; CDR3 DNA: TGCGCCAGCAGCCAAGAATATGACACAGATACGCAGTATTTT; CDR3 protein: CASSQEYDTDTQYF
V gene: TRBV7-3; clone size: -; J gene: TRBJ2-3; D gene: TRBD2; CDR3 DNA: TGTGCCAGCAGCTTAGGCGGGGGGGCACCAGATACGCAGTATTTT; CDR3 protein: CASSLGGGAPDTQYF
V gene: TRBV5-1; clone size: -; J gene: TRBJ2-2; D gene: -; CDR3 DNA: TGCGCCAGCAGGACGGGGCAGAACACCGGGGAGCTGTTTTTT; CDR3 protein: CASRTGQNTGELFF
V gene: TRBV18; clone size: -; J gene: TRBJ2-6; D gene: -; CDR3 DNA: TGTGCCAGCTCGCTTATAGCCCAGGGCAGGGGCTCTGGGGCCAACGTCCTGACTTTC; CDR3 protein: CASSLIAQGRGSGANVLTF
V gene: TRBV6-5; clone size: -; J gene: TRBJ1-3; D gene: -; CDR3 DNA: TGTGCCAGCGGGACCTCCCGGGACACCATATATTTT; CDR3 protein: CASGTSRDTIYF
V gene: TRBV27; clone size: -; J gene: TRBJ2-7; D gene: -; CDR3 DNA: TGTGCCAGCATAACAGGCAGGGGAGAGCAGTACTTC; CDR3 protein: CASITGRGEQYF
V gene: TRBV2; clone size: few; J gene: TRBJ1-5; D gene: -; CDR3 DNA: TGTGCCAGCAGTGAGGAGGGGCACCGGCCCCAGCATTTT; CDR3 protein: CASSEEGHRPQHF
V gene: TRBV21-1; clone size: -; J gene: TRBJ2-7; D gene: -; CDR3 DNA: TGTGCCAGCAGCCGCAGCGGGGAGACGGGGAGCTCCTACGAGCAGTACTTC; CDR3 protein: CASSRSGETGSSYEQYF
V gene: TRBV5-4; clone size: -; J gene: TRBJ1-2; D gene: -; CDR3 DNA: TGTGCCAGCAGCTTGGGTCTCGGGGCACAAGGCTACACCTTC; CDR3 protein: CASSLGLGAQGYTF
V gene: TRBV7-9; clone size: few; J gene: TRBJ1-6; D gene: TRBD1; CDR3 DNA: TGTGCCAGCAGCCCCGTCGACAGGGGAGATTCACCCCTCCACTTT; CDR3 protein: CASSPVDRGDSPLHF
V gene: TRBV4-1; clone size: -; J gene: TRBJ1-1; D gene: -; CDR3 DNA: TGCGCCAGCAGCCAAGGATGGGGAGAGAACACTGAAGCTTTCTTT; CDR3 protein: CASSQGWGENTEAFF
V gene: TRBV29-1; clone size: -; J gene: TRBJ2-5; D gene: -; CDR3 DNA: TGCAGCGTTGAAGATCTTATAGAGACCCAGTACTTC; CDR3 protein: CSVEDLIETQYF
V gene: TRBV9; clone size: -; J gene: TRBJ1-3; D gene: -; CDR3 DNA: TGTGCCAGCAGCGGCAGGGGTTCTGGAAACACCATATATTTT; CDR3 protein: CASSGRGSGNTIYF
V gene: TRBV7-2; clone size: once; J gene: TRBJ2-7; D gene: -; CDR3 DNA: TGTGCCAGCGGAACAACTAGAGGGGCCTACGAGCAGTACTTC; CDR3 protein: CASGTTRGAYEQYF
V gene: TRBV30; clone size: few; J gene: TRBJ2-1; D gene: TRBD2; CDR3 DNA: TGTGCCTGGAGGGGAGGGTCTAGTGAGCAGTTCTTC; CDR3 protein: CAWRGGSSEQFF
V gene: TRBV11-1; clone size: -; J gene: TRBJ2-7; D gene: TRBD2; CDR3 DNA: TGTGCCAGCAGCTTAGCCGGGACTAGCGGGAGGGCCCGGGGGGAGCAGTACTTC; CDR3 protein: CASSLAGTSGRARGEQYF
V gene: TRBV9; clone size: -; J gene: TRBJ2-7; D gene: -; CDR3 DNA: TGTGCCAGCAGCGCCGGGACAGCGGGCTACGAGCAGTACTTC; CDR3 protein: CASSAGTAGYEQYF
V gene: TRBV14; clone size: many; J gene: TRBJ2-7; D gene: -; CDR3 DNA: TGTGCCAGCAGCCCGGGACCCAATATTCCCTACGAGCAGTACTTC; CDR3 protein: CASSPGPNIPYEQYF
V gene: TRBV28; clone size: -; J gene: TRBJ1-1; D gene: -; CDR3 DNA: TGTGCCAGCAGTTTACTAGGGGAGGACACTGAAGCTTTCTTT; CDR3 protein: CASSLLGEDTEAFF
V gene: TRBV5-6; clone size: -; J gene: TRBJ2-1; D gene: TRBD2; CDR3 DNA: TGTGCCAGCAGCCTCCGAGCGGGAGGGATTTACAATGAGCAGTTCTTC; CDR3 protein: CASSLRAGGIYNEQFF
V gene: TRBV5-6; clone size: -; J gene: TRBJ1-4; D gene: -; CDR3 DNA: TGTGCCAGCAGCTTTACCGGGACAAGGAATGAAAAACTGTTTTTT; CDR3 protein: CASSFTGTRNEKLFF
V gene: TRBV19; clone size: -; J gene: TRBJ1-4; D gene: TRBD1; CDR3 DNA: TGTGCCAGTAGCCAACAGGGGTTGGATGAAAAACTGTTTTTT; CDR3 protein: CASSQQGLDEKLFF
V gene: TRBV19; clone size: -; J gene: TRBJ2-5; D gene: TRBD1; CDR3 DNA: TGTGCCAGTAGTATATCAAACAGGGGTGGAGAGACCCAGTACTTC; CDR3 protein: CASSISNRGGETQYF
V gene: TRBV7-2; clone size: -; J gene: TRBJ1-5; D gene: TRBD1; CDR3 DNA: TGTGCCAGCAGTCCGACAGGGCCCTTGGAGCCCCAGCATTTT; CDR3 protein: CASSPTGPLEPQHF
V gene: TRBV19; clone size: many; J gene: TRBJ2-7; D gene: -; CDR3 DNA: TGTGCCAGTAGTATGTCTCGGCCAGCAACTGTCTACGAGCAGTACTTC; CDR3 protein: CASSMSRPATVYEQYF
V gene: TRBV5-1; clone size: few; J gene: TRBJ2-3; D gene: TRBD2; CDR3 DNA: TGCGCCAGCAGCCCCGAGGGACTAGCGCCAGATACGCAGTATTTT; CDR3 protein: CASSPEGLAPDTQYF
V gene: TRBV9; clone size: -; J gene: TRBJ2-3; D gene: TRBD2; CDR3 DNA: TGTGCCAGCAGCGTAAGGTGGTTTAGCGGGGGGGAAGATACGCAGTATTTT; CDR3 protein: CASSVRWFSGGEDTQYF
V gene: TRBV15; clone size: once; J gene: TRBJ2-1; D gene: -; CDR3 DNA: TGTGCCACCAGCAGAGATCGGTCTGGAGGGAGACTTAACGGCCACAATGAGCAGTTCTTC; CDR3 protein: CATSRDRSGGRLNGHNEQFF
V gene: TRBV11-1; clone size: -; J gene: TRBJ2-7; D gene: -; CDR3 DNA: TGTGCCAGCAGCTTGATGGGGACCTCCTACGAGCAGTACTTC; CDR3 protein: CASSLMGTSYEQYF
V gene: TRBV5-1; clone size: -; J gene: TRBJ1-1; D gene: TRBD1; CDR3 DNA: TGCGCCAGCAGCTTGGATGGCGTGCAGGGGGGCACTGAAGCTTTCTTT; CDR3 protein: CASSLDGVQGGTEAFF
V gene: TRBV4-1; clone size: -; J gene: TRBJ2-7; D gene: -; CDR3 DNA: TGCGCCAGCAGCCAAGGGGGCGGGCGGTCCTACGAGCAGTACTTC; CDR3 protein: CASSQGGGRSYEQYF
V gene: TRBV19; clone size: -; J gene: TRBJ2-3; D gene: TRBD1; CDR3 DNA: TGTGCCAGTAGTGACAGGGGGAATTCAGATACGCAGTATTTT; CDR3 protein: CASSDRGNSDTQYF
V gene: TRBV6-5; clone size: -; J gene: TRBJ2-7; D gene: TRBD2; CDR3 DNA: TGTGCCAGCACCCCATCAGGCGGGGGAAACTACGAGCAGTACTTC; CDR3 protein: CASTPSGGGNYEQYF
V gene: TRBV5-6; clone size: -; J gene: TRBJ2-1; D gene: -; CDR3 DNA: TGTGCCAGCAGCTTGTCAAGGAACGAGCAGTTCTTC; CDR3 protein: CASSLSRNEQFF
V gene: TRBV5-1; clone size: once; J gene: TRBJ1-3; D gene: -; CDR3 DNA: TGCGCCAGCAGCAACCCTTGGGACCGTCAGAGCTCTGGAAACACCATATATTTT; CDR3 protein: CASSNPWDRQSSGNTIYF
V gene: TRBV6-5; clone size: -; J gene: TRBJ2-7; D gene: -; CDR3 DNA: TGTGCCAGCAGTTACGGACAGAGCTCCTACGAGCAGTACTTC; CDR3 protein: CASSYGQSSYEQYF